This T cell receptor beta chain was captured by sequencing in a study of Graves' ophthalmopathy and Graves' hyperthyroidism. At the level of the study: Peripheral blood was collected at initial diagnosis, before any treatment.

With 0 bases removed from V and 2 bases from J, the gap between germline ends came to 9 bases. This CDR3 comprises 15 residues. Germline V lookup: CDR1 KGHSH, CDR2 LQKENI. Transcripts of RNA were the source for amplifying TCR beta CDR3 regions. HTBI-primed RT-PCR formed the first round, and a multiplex PCR formed the second. Via MiXCR, TCRdb re-called the multiplex PCR reads, giving one row per CDR3 protein. Found here are 400,000 to 450,000 distinct CDR3 sequences, 20% to 25% of them singletons; the top ten hold approximately 3.2%. As to this clonotype: Its antigen is undetermined.

Study findings and constraints: The model's ophthalmopathy progression predictions had approximately 65% sensitivity and 72.22% specificity.

The sequence came from a woman younger than 30 with stable Graves' hyperthyroidism. The chain couples TRBV18 to TRBJ2-3; D might be TRBD1 (5 bases). Sequencing input: peripheral blood. The CDR3 DNA reads as TGTGCCAGCTCACCACCCCAGGGCTTCACAGATACGCAGTATTTT. Amino acid sequence: CASSPPQGFTDTQYF.